A selection of T cell receptor beta chains follows, all from one sample in a study of blood T cell repertoires in COVID-19. TCRdb's table, derived via immunoSEQ multiplex PCR, lists solely in-frame clones and lacks some. The data show around 120,000 clones, with roughly 87% seen just once and 7.7% held by the top ten. The sequenced material came from peripheral blood. The origin of the receptors is a human donor in a cohort sampled during active COVID-19. The CDR3 runs from the conserved cysteine through the conserved F or W. A D gene is named only where the DNA matches it firmly. Only part of the rows carry a size: once, few, many, or a class if the clone is expanded.

d_gene: TRBD1; abundance: .; v_gene: TRBV29-1; j_gene: TRBJ2-1; CDR3nt: TGCAGCGGAGGGACAGGGGGTTACAATGAGCAGTTCTTC; CDR3aa: CSGGTGGYNEQFF
d_gene: .; abundance: .; v_gene: TRBV15; j_gene: TRBJ2-3; CDR3nt: TGTGCCACCAGCAGAGATAAGGCGAGCCAGGGCCTTCCCGTCCTCACAGATACGCAGTATTTT; CDR3aa: CATSRDKASQGLPVLTDTQYF
d_gene: .; abundance: .; v_gene: TRBV7-3; j_gene: TRBJ1-1; CDR3nt: TGTGCCAGCAGCCAAGACAGGCCGGGGGGGAACACTGAAGCTTTCTTT; CDR3aa: CASSQDRPGGNTEAFF
d_gene: TRBD1; abundance: few; v_gene: TRBV18; j_gene: TRBJ1-4; CDR3nt: TGTGCCAGCTCACCCGGGACAGGCACCGCTGAAAAACTGTTTTTT; CDR3aa: CASSPGTGTAEKLFF
d_gene: .; abundance: .; v_gene: TRBV19; j_gene: TRBJ1-5; CDR3nt: TGTGCCAGTAGTGACACAGGTGGGGTGGGTCAGCCCCAGCATTTT; CDR3aa: CASSDTGGVGQPQHF
d_gene: .; abundance: .; v_gene: TRBV13; j_gene: TRBJ1-2; CDR3nt: TGTGCCAGCAGCTCACAGGGATCGGGTTATGGCTACACCTTC; CDR3aa: CASSSQGSGYGYTF
d_gene: .; abundance: .; v_gene: TRBV5-1; j_gene: TRBJ2-2; CDR3nt: TGCGCCAGCAGCCCATTGGGAGACTCGAACACCGGGGAGCTGTTTTTT; CDR3aa: CASSPLGDSNTGELFF
d_gene: .; abundance: once; v_gene: TRBV5-1; j_gene: TRBJ1-2; CDR3nt: TGCGCCAGCAGCTTGGTGGCCAGTTCTAACTATGGCTACACCTTC; CDR3aa: CASSLVASSNYGYTF
d_gene: .; abundance: .; v_gene: TRBV19; j_gene: TRBJ2-2; CDR3nt: TGTGCCAGTAGTAGGGGGACACTGAACACCGGGGAGCTGTTTTTT; CDR3aa: CASSRGTLNTGELFF
d_gene: .; abundance: .; v_gene: TRBV5-4; j_gene: TRBJ1-2; CDR3nt: TGTGCCAGCAGCCCTACTCGGGGAGCCTATGGCTACACCTTC; CDR3aa: CASSPTRGAYGYTF
d_gene: TRBD2; abundance: .; v_gene: TRBV5-1; j_gene: TRBJ2-1; CDR3nt: TGCGCCAGCAGCTGGGGACTAGCGGGGGACTACAATGAGCAGTTCTTC; CDR3aa: CASSWGLAGDYNEQFF
d_gene: TRBD1; abundance: .; v_gene: TRBV11-3; j_gene: TRBJ2-1; CDR3nt: TGTGCCAGCAGCCCAGACCCGGGACAGGGGGCCGAGCAGTTCTTC; CDR3aa: CASSPDPGQGAEQFF
d_gene: .; abundance: .; v_gene: TRBV15; j_gene: TRBJ2-7; CDR3nt: TGTGCCACCAGCCGAGACAGGCCCCTCTACGAGCAGTACTTC; CDR3aa: CATSRDRPLYEQYF
d_gene: .; abundance: .; v_gene: TRBV5-1; j_gene: TRBJ2-3; CDR3nt: TGCGCCAGCAGCTTGGCTCGGAGGGAAGATACGCAGTATTTT; CDR3aa: CASSLARREDTQYF
d_gene: TRBD2; abundance: .; v_gene: TRBV3-1/TRBV3-2; j_gene: TRBJ2-5; CDR3nt: TGTGCCAGCAGCCCGCCCCCGGGACTAGCGGGGGGGCGAGAGACCCAGTACTTC; CDR3aa: CASSPPPGLAGGRETQYF
d_gene: .; abundance: .; v_gene: TRBV28; j_gene: TRBJ1-1; CDR3nt: TGTGCCAGCAGTTTATACTCGCATCTAGCTTTCTTT; CDR3aa: CASSLYSHLAFF
d_gene: .; abundance: once; v_gene: TRBV19; j_gene: TRBJ1-1; CDR3nt: TGTGCCAGTAGTCTCTCGCACAGGGTAGACACTGAAGCTTTCTTT; CDR3aa: CASSLSHRVDTEAFF
d_gene: TRBD1; abundance: .; v_gene: TRBV5-1; j_gene: TRBJ1-6; CDR3nt: TGCGCCAGCAGCTTGGAAGGTCAGGGGGCCAATAATTCACCCCTCCACTTT; CDR3aa: CASSLEGQGANNSPLHF
d_gene: .; abundance: .; v_gene: TRBV19; j_gene: TRBJ1-3; CDR3nt: TGTGCCAGTAGGGTCGGCTCTGGAAACACCATATATTTT; CDR3aa: CASRVGSGNTIYF
d_gene: .; abundance: .; v_gene: TRBV5-6; j_gene: TRBJ2-3; CDR3nt: TGTGCCAGCAGCTTATCGGGACAAGTCACAGATACGCAGTATTTT; CDR3aa: CASSLSGQVTDTQYF
d_gene: .; abundance: .; v_gene: TRBV11-1; j_gene: TRBJ2-3; CDR3nt: TGTGCCAGCAGCTTAGTAGCGGAGGACACAGATACGCAGTATTTT; CDR3aa: CASSLVAEDTDTQYF
d_gene: TRBD1; abundance: few; v_gene: TRBV5-4; j_gene: TRBJ2-7; CDR3nt: TGTGCCAGCAGCTCACACGGACAGGCATACGAGCAGTACTTC; CDR3aa: CASSSHGQAYEQYF
d_gene: .; abundance: .; v_gene: TRBV7-9; j_gene: TRBJ1-5; CDR3nt: TGTGCCAGCAGCTTAGCAGGGGTTGGCAATCAGCCCCAGCATTTT; CDR3aa: CASSLAGVGNQPQHF
d_gene: .; abundance: .; v_gene: TRBV11-2; j_gene: TRBJ2-7; CDR3nt: TGTGCCAGCAGCCCAGACTCGAACTCCTACGAGCAGTACTTC; CDR3aa: CASSPDSNSYEQYF
d_gene: TRBD1; abundance: .; v_gene: TRBV6-6; j_gene: TRBJ1-3; CDR3nt: TGTGCCAGCAGTCGGACTGTAGACAGGACAGGGGTCGGAAACACCATATATTTT; CDR3aa: CASSRTVDRTGVGNTIYF
d_gene: TRBD1; abundance: .; v_gene: TRBV6-1; j_gene: TRBJ2-1; CDR3nt: TGTGCCAGCAGTGATAGGACAGGTCCCCTAATCTTC; CDR3aa: CASSDRTGPLIF
d_gene: TRBD1; abundance: .; v_gene: TRBV9; j_gene: TRBJ2-5; CDR3nt: TGTGCCAGCAGCCCGAGAGCAGGGGGAGAGACCCAGTACTTC; CDR3aa: CASSPRAGGETQYF
d_gene: .; abundance: few; v_gene: TRBV6-5; j_gene: TRBJ2-2; CDR3nt: TGTGCCAGCAGCGCGATTAACACCGGGGAGCTGTTTTTT; CDR3aa: CASSAINTGELFF
d_gene: .; abundance: .; v_gene: TRBV25-1; j_gene: TRBJ2-6; CDR3nt: TGTGCCAGCAGTGAATCCCCTTGGGAGGCTGGGGCCAACGTCCTGACTTTC; CDR3aa: CASSESPWEAGANVLTF
d_gene: TRBD1; abundance: .; v_gene: TRBV7-6; j_gene: TRBJ1-2; CDR3nt: TGTGCCAGCAGCGGACCTACAGGGGAGGCCTATGGCTACACCTTC; CDR3aa: CASSGPTGEAYGYTF